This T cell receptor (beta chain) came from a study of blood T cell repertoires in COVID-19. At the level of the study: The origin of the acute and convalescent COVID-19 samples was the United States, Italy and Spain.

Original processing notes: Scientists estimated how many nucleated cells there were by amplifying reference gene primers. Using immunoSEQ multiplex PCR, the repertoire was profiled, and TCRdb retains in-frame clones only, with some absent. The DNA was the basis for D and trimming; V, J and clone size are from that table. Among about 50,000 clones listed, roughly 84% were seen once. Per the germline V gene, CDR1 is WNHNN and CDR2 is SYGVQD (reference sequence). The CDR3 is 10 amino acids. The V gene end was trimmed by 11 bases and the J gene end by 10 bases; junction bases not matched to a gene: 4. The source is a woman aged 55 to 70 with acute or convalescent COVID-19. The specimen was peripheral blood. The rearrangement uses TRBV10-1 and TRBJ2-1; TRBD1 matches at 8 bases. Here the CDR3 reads CARRDREQFF. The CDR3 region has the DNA TGCGCCCGCCGGGACAGGGAGCAGTTCTTC.